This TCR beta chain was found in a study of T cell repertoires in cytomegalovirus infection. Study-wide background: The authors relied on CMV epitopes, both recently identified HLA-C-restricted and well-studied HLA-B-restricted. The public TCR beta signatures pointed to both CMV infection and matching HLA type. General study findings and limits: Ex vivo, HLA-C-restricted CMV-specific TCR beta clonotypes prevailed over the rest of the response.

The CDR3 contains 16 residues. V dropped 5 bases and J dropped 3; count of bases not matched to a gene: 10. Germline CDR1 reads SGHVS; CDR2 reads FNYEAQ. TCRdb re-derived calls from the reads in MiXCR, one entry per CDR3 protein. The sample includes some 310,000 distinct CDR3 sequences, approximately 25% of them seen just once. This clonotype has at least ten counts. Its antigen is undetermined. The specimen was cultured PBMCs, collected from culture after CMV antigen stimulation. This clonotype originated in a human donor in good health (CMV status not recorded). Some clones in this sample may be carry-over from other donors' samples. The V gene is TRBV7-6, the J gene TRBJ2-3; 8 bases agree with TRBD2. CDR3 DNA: TGTGCCAGCAGCCCCCCCCTCGGGAGGGAAACAGATACGCAGTATTTT. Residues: CASSPPLGRETDTQYF.